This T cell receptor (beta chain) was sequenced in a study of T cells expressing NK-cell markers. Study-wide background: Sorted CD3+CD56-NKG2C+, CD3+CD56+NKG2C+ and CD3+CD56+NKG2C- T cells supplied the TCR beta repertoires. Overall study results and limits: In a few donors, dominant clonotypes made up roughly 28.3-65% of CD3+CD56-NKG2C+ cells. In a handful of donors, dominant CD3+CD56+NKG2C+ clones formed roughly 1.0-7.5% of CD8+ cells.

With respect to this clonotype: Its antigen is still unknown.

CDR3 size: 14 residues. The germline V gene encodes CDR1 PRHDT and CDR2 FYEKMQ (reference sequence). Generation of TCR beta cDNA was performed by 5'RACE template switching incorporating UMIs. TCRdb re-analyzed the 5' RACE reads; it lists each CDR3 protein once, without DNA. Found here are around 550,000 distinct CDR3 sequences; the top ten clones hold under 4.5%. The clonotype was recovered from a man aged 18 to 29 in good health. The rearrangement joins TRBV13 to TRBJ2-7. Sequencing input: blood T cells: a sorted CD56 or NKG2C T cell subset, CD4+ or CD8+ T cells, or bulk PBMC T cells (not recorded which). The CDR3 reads CASSLVVKSYEQYF.